The 17 T cell receptor beta chains below come from one sample, sequenced in a study of cytomegalovirus exposure and HLA in healthy donors. The PCR ran on 60 Vbeta and 13 Jbeta primers. Only in-frame clones appear in the TCRdb table, and some are missing; sequencing was by immunoSEQ multiplex PCR. The data contain some 60,000 clones, about 80% of them seen just once; the ten biggest clones take up 1.5% to 2%. The sequenced sample was PBMCs. Receptors were obtained from a middle-aged man in good health and CMV-seronegative.

Notes on this clone: At the DNA level, this CDR3 is encoded by other sequences in the same sample as well. This chain connects TRBV19 to TRBJ2-3; D unresolved. CDR3 length equals 14 residues. The V gene lost 3 bases and the J gene lost 0 bases, with 7 bases spanning the gap. Germline values: CDR1 LNHDA, CDR2 SQIVND (reference sequence). DNA for the CDR3: TGTGCCAGTAGTATCTCCCTTAGCACAGATACGCAGTATTTT. Its translation is CASSISLSTDTQYF.

This chain uses TRBV4-2 with TRBJ2-2; 7 positions match TRBD2. Germline V gene data show CDR1 as LGHNA and CDR2 as YNFKEQ. The CDR3 length is 16 residues. Germline trimming cut 6 bases from V and 2 bases from J; bases unmatched to any gene: 9. The CDR3 bases are TGTGCCAGCAGACCCATGGGGGGGGTTAACACCGGGGAGCTGTTTTTT. It specifies CASRPMGGVNTGELFF.

The chain is built from TRBV5-5 and TRBJ2-2, with 8 nucleotides matching TRBD2. Germline assignment: CDR1 SGHKS and CDR2 YYEKEE (reference sequence). The trim removed 3 bases at V and 4 bases at J, leaving 8 bases unmatched. The CDR3 sequence is 16 residues long. The CDR3 protein is CASSSSGGAGTGELFF. Here the CDR3 DNA reads TGTGCCAGCAGCTCGTCCGGGGGGGCAGGCACCGGGGAGCTGTTTTTT. Full variable domain (missing parts from reference TRBV5-5 and TRBJ2-2): DAGVTQSPTHLIKTRGQQVTLRCSPISGHKSVSWYQQVLGQGPQFIFQYYEKEERGRGNFPDRFSARQFPNYSSELNVNALLLGDSALYLCASSSSGGAGTGELFFGEGSRLTVL.

The rearrangement links TRBV14 to TRBJ1-6; D unresolved. This CDR3 contains 17 residues. Germline CDR1 and CDR2: SGHDN and FVKESK. V shed 1 base and J shed 7 bases, with 17 bases lying between them. The CDR3, as DNA: TGTGCCAGCAGCCAAGGTCTGCGGGTCTTAGGGAATTCACCCCTCCACTTT. It is translated as CASSQGLRVLGNSPLHF.

The chain links TRBV7-2 to TRBJ2-3; 7 nucleotides line up with TRBD2. With 6 bases clipped from V and 8 bases from J, the junction kept 5 bases outside the gene matches. This CDR3 region has 12 residues. Germline V gives CDR1 SGHTA, CDR2 FQGNSA. The CDR3 DNA follows: TGTGCCAGCAGTCCGGGGGAGGGTACGCAGTATTTT. Amino acid sequence: CASSPGEGTQYF.

This chain joins TRBV27 and TRBJ2-3, with D possibly TRBD2 on 6 matching bases. Deletions cut 5 bases from V and 2 bases from J, with 17 bases between. Germline CDR1 and CDR2: MNHEY and SMNVEV (reference sequence). This CDR3 contains 16 residues. CDR3 sequence reads: CASSKKRRGATDTQYF. For the CDR3, the DNA is TGTGCCAGCAGTAAGAAACGGAGGGGAGCCACAGATACGCAGTATTTT.

V gene TRBV6-4 combines with J gene TRBJ2-3, with 9 bases aligning to TRBD2. This CDR3 has 18 residues. The junction had 13 bases not matched to a gene; V was cut back by 0 bases and J by 6 bases. Germline CDR1 is MRHNA and CDR2 is SNTAGT. The CDR3 coding sequence is TGTGCCAGCAGTGACTCGAATAACAGCGGGGGGTTGCGGGATACGCAGTATTTT. Protein sequence: CASSDSNNSGGLRDTQYF.

The genes are TRBV19 and TRBJ2-1; 9 nucleotides match TRBD2. The CDR3 has 15 residues. Germline CDR1 LNHDA, CDR2 SQIVND (reference sequence). J lost 4 bases, V lost 5 bases, and 6 bases had no gene match. The CDR3 here is CASSDGLARYNEQFF. CDR3 nucleotides: TGTGCCAGTAGTGACGGACTAGCGAGGTACAATGAGCAGTTCTTC.

The chain is built from TRBV6-6 and TRBJ2-7; D call uncertain. The length of the CDR3 is 16 residues. Germline V gene data show CDR1 as MNHNY and CDR2 as SVGAGI (reference sequence). V gave up 2 bases and J gave up 0 bases, with 14 bases separating them. In nucleotides, the CDR3 is TGTGCCAGCAGTTACCCCTCTCTTCCTAGCTCCTACGAGCAGTACTTC. This encodes CASSYPSLPSSYEQYF.

This sequence joins TRBV9 and TRBJ1-3, with 8 bases that match TRBD1. This CDR3 comprises 15 residues. The ends lost 1 base at V and 2 bases at J; junction bases unmatched: 2. Germline CDR1 SGDLS, CDR2 YYNGEE. CDR3 sequence (DNA): TGTGCCAGCAGCGTAACAGGGGGGCCTGGAAACACCATATATTTT. It codes for CASSVTGGPGNTIYF.

This chain links TRBV11-2 with TRBJ1-2; possible D gene TRBD1, 5 bases. CDR3 length: 15 amino acids. V lost 0 bases to trimming and J lost 2 bases, with 10 bases between them. Germline V gives CDR1 SGHAT, CDR2 FQNNGV. The CDR3 nucleotides read TGTGCCAGCAGCTTAGACACAGGCCCCAACTATGGCTACACCTTC. Protein sequence: CASSLDTGPNYGYTF.

Here the CDR3 reads CASSEQGVDYEQYF. For the CDR3, the DNA is TGTGCCAGCAGTGAACAGGGGGTCGACTACGAGCAGTACTTC. This chain joins TRBV6-1 and TRBJ2-7; 7 bases are a match to TRBD1. Germline-derived CDR1 and CDR2 are MNHNS and SASEGT. V dropped 2 bases and J dropped 3; count of bases not matched to a gene: 4. CDR3 length equals 14 residues.

This clone was observed a handful of times. This chain joins TRBV7-2 and TRBJ1-2, with 8 positions matching TRBD1. The CDR3 sequence is 15 residues long. From germline, CDR1 is SGHTA and CDR2 FQGNSA. V shed 5 bases and J 8 bases; nucleotides not matched to a gene: 13. CDR3 in DNA: TGTGCCAGCAGCGCGGACAGGGCGGGTTTTGGGGGCTACACCTTC. Translating gives CASSADRAGFGGYTF.

V usage is TRBV5-8 and J usage is TRBJ1-6, with TRBD1 matching over 8 bases. Trimming at V came to 3 bases and at J to 4 bases, leaving 6 bases not matched to a gene. CDR1 is SGHTS, CDR2 YDEGEE, per germline. This CDR3 is 16 amino acids long. The CDR3: CASSSPQGGYNSPLHF. The CDR3 nucleotides are TGTGCCAGCAGCTCACCACAGGGGGGGTATAATTCACCCCTCCACTTT.

J is TRBJ2-1 and V is TRBV10-1, with D possibly being TRBD2 (5 bases). The V gene lost 0 bases and the J gene lost 9 bases, with 12 bases spanning the gap. The V gene's germline CDR1 is WNHNN and CDR2 SYGVQD (reference sequence). This CDR3 spans 14 amino acids. CDR3 protein: CASSESPTRGEQFF. The CDR3 nucleotides are TGCGCCAGCAGTGAGTCCCCTACTCGGGGTGAGCAGTTCTTC.

The chain's CDR3 is CASRDRTYEQYV. CDR3 DNA sequence: TGTGCCAGCAGGGACAGAACCTACGAGCAGTACGTC. V is TRBV28 and J is TRBJ2-7, with a possible D match to TRBD1 (6 bases). The CDR3 extends over 12 amino acids. Germline CDR1 and CDR2: MDHEN and SYDVKM. Trimming left V 6 bases short and J 2 bases short, with 8 bases between.

CDR3 DNA: TGTGCCAGCAGTGGCAGGGGGAAGTTAGATTCACCCCTCCACTTT. Residues: CASSGRGKLDSPLHF. This sequence joins TRBV6-1 and TRBJ1-6, with 7 bases fitting TRBD1. V lost 4 bases and J lost 8; bases outside the gene matches: 8. The CDR3 has 15 amino acids. The germline V gene has CDR1 MNHNS and CDR2 SASEGT.